This passage covers 32 T cell receptor beta chains from one sample sequenced in a study of naive and memory T cell subsets. The treatment here: skin biopsy from PPD injection site in Mantoux-positive individual. An oligonucleotide containing a UMI was ligated to the 3' end of TCR cDNA. The SP2 primer and nested alpha and beta constant region primers amplified ligated cDNA in four rounds. Each CDR3 protein gets one entry after TCRdb re-called the UMI-ligation and nested PCR reads with MiXCR. The sample yields tens of thousands of distinct CDR3 sequences, about 6.1% seen once. Sequenced here: skin, sampled from a tuberculin skin test site. These receptors were obtained from an adult in good health.

This clonotype is medium-sized in the sample. J is TRBJ2-1 and V is TRBV12-3 or TRBV12-4; D gene ambiguous. V shed 6 bases and J shed 6 bases, with 9 bases lying between them. This CDR3 region has 12 residues. The CDR3 loop is CASSHLFNEQFF. Written as DNA, the CDR3 is TGTGCCAGCAGCCATCTATTCAATGAGCAGTTCTTC.

By share, this clonotype counts as medium-sized. This rearrangement joins TRBV20-1 to TRBJ2-7; possible D gene TRBD2, 5 bases. The CDR3 totals 13 residues. Germline CDR1 reads DFQATT; CDR2 reads SNEGSKA (reference sequence). Trimming took off 7 bases at V and 2 bases at J, with 15 bases between the two ends. This CDR3 reads CSVNPGGPYEQYF. CDR3 in DNA: TGCAGTGTAAACCCTGGAGGTCCCTACGAGCAGTACTTC.

This clonotype was recorded at least ten times. This chain uses TRBV7-9 with TRBJ2-7; D ambiguous. Deletions cut 4 bases from V and 0 bases from J, with 13 bases between. Germline values: CDR1 SEHNR, CDR2 FQNEAQ (reference sequence). This CDR3 region has 15 residues. The CDR3 is CASSSPGSHSYEQYF. As DNA, the CDR3 is TGTGCCAGCAGCTCTCCGGGCTCACACTCCTACGAGCAGTACTTC. Drawing the rest from reference TRBV7-9 and TRBJ2-7, the complete variable domain is DTGVSQNPRHKITKRGQNVTFRCDPISEHNRLYWYRQTLGQGPEFLTYFQNEAQLEKSRLLSDRFSAERPKGSFSTLEIQRTEQGDSAMYLCASSSPGSHSYEQYFGPGTRLTVT.

This clonotype was counted many times. This chain links TRBV18 with TRBJ1-1; D is perhaps TRBD1 (5 bases). Germline assignment: CDR1 KGHSH and CDR2 LQKENI. There are 16 residues in the CDR3. The V and J ends lost 3 bases and 1 base respectively, with 15 bases between them. This CDR3 reads CASSPPWRGRNTEAFF. As DNA, the CDR3 is TGTGCCAGCTCACCCCCCTGGAGGGGACGGAACACTGAAGCTTTCTTT.

The chain combines TRBV28 with TRBJ1-2; D call uncertain. The CDR3 loop spans 16 amino acids. CDR1 and CDR2 (germline): MDHEN, SYDVKM. Trimming stripped 6 bases from V and 0 bases from J, with 17 bases between. CDR3 sequence: CASSPPGFTTNYGYTF. In nucleotides, the CDR3 is TGTGCCAGCAGCCCGCCGGGTTTCACAACTAACTATGGCTACACCTTC.

This clonotype showed up many times. The V call is TRBV9, the J call TRBJ2-7, with 9 bases that match TRBD1. CDR3 length: 16 amino acids. J was trimmed by 4 bases and V by 4 bases; bases with no gene match: 12. Germline assignment: CDR1 SGDLS and CDR2 YYNGEE. CDR3 in amino acids: CASSPRDRVDGYEQYF. For the CDR3, the DNA is TGTGCCAGCAGCCCCAGGGACAGGGTGGACGGGTACGAGCAGTACTTC.

The V and J genes are TRBV3-1 and TRBJ1-1, with D uncertain. The V end was cut by 4 bases, the J end by 2 bases, with 14 bases between. Per germline, CDR1 LGHDT and CDR2 YNNKEL (reference sequence). The CDR3 has 15 amino acids. CDR3 nucleotides: TGTGCCAGCAGCCCCCCCCATGGGATAAACACTGAAGCTTTCTTT. Its translation is CASSPPHGINTEAFF. Using reference TRBV3-1 and TRBJ1-1 for the parts outside the CDR3, the full variable domain is DTAVSQTPKYLVTQMGNDKSIKCEQNLGHDTMYWYKQDSKKFLKIMFSYNNKELIINETVPNRFSPKSPDKAHLNLHINSLELGDSAVYFCASSPPHGINTEAFFGQGTRLTVV.

This clonotype was seen repeatedly, ten times or more. The junction differs from germline at one of its ends, possibly a read error. The rearrangement joins TRBV19 to TRBJ2-1; the D is unclear. The CDR3 spans 13 residues. Germline values: CDR1 LNHDA, CDR2 SQIVND (reference sequence). CDR3 sequence (DNA): TGTGCCAGTAGTATCCCCTTCCAAGGCAGGTTGGACTTC. Translation gives CASSIPFQGRLDF. The full variable domain, rest sourced from reference TRBV19 and TRBJ2-1, is DGGITQSPKYLFRKEGQNVTLSCEQNLNHDAMYWYRQDPGQGLRLIYYSQIVNDFQKGDIAEGYSVSREKKESFPLTVTSAQKNPTAFYLCASSIPFQGRLDFGPGTRLTVL.

This clonotype was counted between two and nine times. V is TRBV30 and J is TRBJ1-1; no definite D call. Germline CDR1 is GTSNPN and CDR2 is SVGIG (reference sequence). CDR3 size: 12 residues. V was trimmed by 5 bases and J by 9 bases, leaving 16 bases between them. The CDR3 loop reads CAWVGETPKAFF. The CDR3 DNA sequence: TGTGCCTGGGTGGGCGAGACTCCTAAAGCTTTCTTT.

Only a few counts were recorded for this clonotype. This chain connects TRBV7-2 to TRBJ1-2; 10 positions match TRBD1. CDR1 and CDR2 (germline): SGHTA, FQGNSA. The V gene end was trimmed by 5 bases and the J gene end by 5 bases; junction bases not matched to a gene: 11. The CDR3 length is 16 residues. The CDR3 coding sequence is TGTGCCAGCAGCCCGGGGAGACAGGGGGCAGGTTATGGCTACACCTTC. Amino acid sequence: CASSPGRQGAGYGYTF.

This clonotype was counted ten times or more. This sequence joins TRBV25-1 and TRBJ2-7, with D perhaps matching TRBD2 (5 bases). CDR1 is MGHDK, CDR2 SYGVNS, per germline. This CDR3 region has 18 residues. V lost 5 bases and J lost 1, with 24 bases in between. The CDR3 loop is CASSTDVYTDRGSYEQYF. As DNA, the CDR3 is TGTGCCAGCAGTACGGACGTATATACAGACCGAGGGTCCTACGAGCAGTACTTC.

The rearrangement joins TRBV7-9 to TRBJ1-4; D is unclear. The CDR3 is 13 amino acids. Germline V gives CDR1 SEHNR, CDR2 FQNEAQ (reference sequence). V was clipped by 1 base and J by 14 bases, with 14 bases between them. The CDR3 spells CASSLESGVGLFF. DNA of the CDR3: TGTGCCAGCAGCTTAGAATCCGGGGTAGGGCTGTTTTTT.

This clonotype came up many times. The chain links TRBV28 to TRBJ2-3, with 10 nucleotides matching TRBD2. The CDR3 has 19 amino acids. V gave up 3 bases and J gave up 4 bases; unmatched junction bases: 16. CDR1 is MDHEN and CDR2 is SYDVKM in the germline V gene. The CDR3 protein is CASSFYGRGSSGRSDTQYF. DNA for the CDR3: TGTGCCAGCAGTTTTTATGGGCGGGGATCTAGCGGGAGATCAGATACGCAGTATTTT. Full variable domain (rest looked up from reference TRBV28 and TRBJ2-3): DVKVTQSSRYLVKRTGEKVFLECVQDMDHENMFWYRQDPGLGLRLIYFSYDVKMKEKGDIPEGYSVSREKKERFSLILESASTNQTSMYLCASSFYGRGSSGRSDTQYFGPGTRLTVL.

This clonotype was counted ten times or more. The chain is built from TRBV19 and TRBJ2-1, with 13 bases aligning to TRBD2. The ends lost 2 bases at V and 6 bases at J; junction bases unmatched: 1. The CDR3 totals 15 residues. The germline gives CDR1 LNHDA, CDR2 SQIVND (reference sequence). DNA of the CDR3: TGTGCCAGTAGTATACGACTAGCGGGAGGCAATGAGCAGTTCTTC. Encoded protein: CASSIRLAGGNEQFF. Full variable domain (rest looked up from reference TRBV19 and TRBJ2-1): DGGITQSPKYLFRKEGQNVTLSCEQNLNHDAMYWYRQDPGQGLRLIYYSQIVNDFQKGDIAEGYSVSREKKESFPLTVTSAQKNPTAFYLCASSIRLAGGNEQFFGPGTRLTVL.

The rearrangement links TRBV6-6 to TRBJ1-5; D might be TRBD1 (5 bases). This CDR3 is 14 amino acids long. Trimming left V 9 bases short and J 0 bases short, with 12 bases between. CDR1 and CDR2 (germline): MNHNY, SVGAGI (reference sequence). As DNA, the CDR3 is TGTGCCAGTGCCGGGGGAAATAGCAATCAGCCCCAGCATTTT. It yields the protein CASAGGNSNQPQHF.

This clonotype is termed medium-sized. This chain links TRBV20-1 with TRBJ2-6, with 7 bases identical to TRBD1. V lost 5 bases and J lost 3; bases outside the gene matches: 1. This CDR3 region has 13 residues. Germline CDR1 is DFQATT and CDR2 is SNEGSKA (reference sequence). The CDR3 spells CSAWTGGANVLTF. The CDR3, as DNA: TGCAGTGCTTGGACAGGTGGGGCCAACGTCCTGACTTTC.

Many counts were recorded for this clonotype. The CDR3 DNA is TGCAGTGCTAGAGGCTCGAACATAAACACCGGGGAGCTGTTTTTT. This translates into CSARGSNINTGELFF. This chain links TRBV20-1 with TRBJ2-2; unclear D gene. The V end was cut by 1 base, the J end by 2 bases, with 11 bases between. The CDR3 sequence is 15 residues long. Germline loops: CDR1 DFQATT, CDR2 SNEGSKA (reference sequence).

This clonotype was counted between two and nine times. CDR3 amino acids: CSGAGGEDHLRYTF. CDR3 bases: TGCAGCGGTGCCGGGGGGGAGGACCACTTGAGGTACACCTTC. The chain recombines TRBV29-1 with TRBJ1-2; weak D call: TRBD1 (5 bases). Germline V gene lookup returns CDR1 SQVTM and CDR2 ANQGSEA. CDR3 size: 14 residues. Trimming removed 7 bases from V and 11 bases from J, with 26 bases in between.

This clonotype was seen a handful of times. V is TRBV7-2 and J is TRBJ1-2; D remains unclear. Deletions cut 1 base from V and 4 bases from J, with 16 bases between. The CDR3 sequence is 16 residues long. Germline-derived CDR1 and CDR2 are SGHTA and FQGNSA. The CDR3 here is CASSLEAGRRFYGYTF. The CDR3 coding sequence is TGTGCCAGCAGCTTAGAAGCCGGACGGAGGTTCTATGGCTACACCTTC.

The CDR3 sequence is CASSSRQSQETQYF. The CDR3 bases are TGCGCCAGCAGCTCCCGACAGAGTCAAGAGACCCAGTACTTC. This rearrangement joins TRBV5-1 to TRBJ2-5; D may be TRBD1 (5 bases). The germline CDR1 and CDR2 sequences are SGHRS and YFSETQ. This CDR3 contains 14 residues. Between the trimmed V and J ends, which lost 3 bases and 2 bases, there was a span of 11 bases. Supplemented by reference TRBV5-1 and TRBJ2-5, the full variable domain reads KAGVTQTPRYLIKTRGQQVTLSCSPISGHRSVSWYQQTPGQGLQFLFEYFSETQRNKGNFPGRFSGRQFSNSRSEMNVSTLELGDSALYLCASSSRQSQETQYFGPGTRLLVL.

The rearrangement joins TRBV12-3 or TRBV12-4 to TRBJ1-1; D is ambiguous. The CDR3 is 12 residues long. Trimming removed 5 bases from V and 7 bases from J, with 11 bases in between. CDR3 sequence (DNA): TGTGCCAGCAGTCTACCACGCATTGAAGCTTTCTTT. Protein: CASSLPRIEAFF.

The gene calls are TRBV30 and TRBJ1-1; 7 positions agree with TRBD1. The V and J ends lost 2 bases and 3 bases, in that order; junction bases with no gene match: 9. The CDR3 is 15 residues long. CDR1 and CDR2 (germline): GTSNPN, SVGIG (reference sequence). In DNA form, the CDR3 reads TGTGCCTGGAGTCAGCCGGACAGGACCTACACTGAAGCTTTCTTT. This gives the protein CAWSQPDRTYTEAFF.

This clonotype has at least ten counts. The J gene is TRBJ1-2, the V gene TRBV10-3; D is unclear. V was trimmed by 7 bases and J by 2 bases, leaving 11 bases between them. This CDR3 comprises 13 residues. From germline, CDR1 is ENHRY and CDR2 SYGVKD. This CDR3 is CAINDGENYGYTF. The CDR3, as DNA: TGTGCCATCAACGACGGGGAAAACTATGGCTACACCTTC.

This clonotype was seen repeatedly, ten times or more. The V gene is TRBV9, the J gene TRBJ2-3; 7 nucleotides line up with TRBD2. V dropped 0 bases and J dropped 3; count of bases not matched to a gene: 7. This CDR3 is built from 16 residues. Germline assignment: CDR1 SGDLS and CDR2 YYNGEE. In DNA, the CDR3 is TGTGCCAGCAGCGTAGGGGAGACTAGCTCAACAGATACGCAGTATTTT. This codes for CASSVGETSSTDTQYF.

Ten or more counts support this clonotype. The CDR3 loop reads CSAGEGRTGELFF. The CDR3 region has the DNA TGCAGCGCGGGCGAGGGCCGGACCGGGGAGCTGTTTTTT. The chain has TRBV29-1 and TRBJ2-2, with a weak D call TRBD2 (5 bases). Trimming took off 7 bases at V and 5 bases at J, with 14 bases between the two ends. CDR3 length: 13 amino acids. Germline V gene sequence: CDR1 SQVTM, CDR2 ANQGSEA.

Comments on this clonotype: A much larger clonotype is one base distant, so this may be a read error. V usage is TRBV19 and J usage is TRBJ2-7; either TRBD1 or TRBD2 may fit D (5 bases each). Germline V CDR1 and CDR2: LNHDA, SQIVND (reference sequence). CDR3 length equals 15 residues. The CDR3 DNA reads TGTTCCAGTAGTATTCAATCAGGGAGCTCCTACGAGCAGTACTTC. Its protein is CSSSIQSGSSYEQYF.

This clonotype was seen at least ten times. The rearrangement uses TRBV27 and TRBJ2-5, with TRBD1 matching 7 bases. The germline gives CDR1 MNHEY, CDR2 SMNVEV (reference sequence). The CDR3 totals 14 residues. V trimming: 2 bases; J trimming: 4 bases; junction bases outside the gene matches: 4. The CDR3 here is CASSLKGAVETQYF. The CDR3 DNA sequence: TGTGCCAGCAGTTTAAAGGGGGCGGTAGAGACCCAGTACTTC.

This clonotype was observed a few times. The rearrangement links TRBV25-1 to TRBJ1-1; D not resolved. Trimming shortened V by 5 bases and J by 2 bases, and 3 bases separated the two germline ends. This CDR3 has 11 amino acids. The germline V gene has CDR1 MGHDK and CDR2 SYGVNS. The CDR3 here is CASSQNTEAFF. The CDR3 DNA reads as TGTGCCAGCAGTCAAAACACTGAAGCTTTCTTT.

Many counts were recorded for this clonotype. The rearrangement joins TRBV2 to TRBJ2-6; D is uncertain. CDR1 SNHLY and CDR2 FYNNEI come from the germline V gene. V shed 4 bases and J shed 0 bases, with 16 bases lying between them. This CDR3 has 18 amino acids. For the CDR3, the DNA is TGTGCCAGCAGTGTGACACCCGGCAGCGTCTCTGGGGCCAACGTCCTGACTTTC. It yields the protein CASSVTPGSVSGANVLTF.

This rearrangement joins TRBV7-2 to TRBJ2-3; maybe TRBD1 (5 bases). Trimming pared 5 bases from V and 0 bases from J, leaving 18 bases between. The CDR3 sequence is 17 residues long. Germline lookup yields CDR1 SGHTA and CDR2 FQGNSA. CDR3 in amino acids: CASSLLLGVPSTDTQYF. The DNA for the CDR3 is TGTGCCAGCAGCCTACTATTAGGGGTCCCTAGCACAGATACGCAGTATTTT.

The chain carries TRBV28 and TRBJ1-3; D remains unclear. Trimming took 6 bases from V and 4 from J, leaving 10 bases between them. The CDR3 covers 13 residues. Germline V gene data show CDR1 as MDHEN and CDR2 as SYDVKM. The CDR3 loop reads CASSPSLGNTIYF. The CDR3 coding sequence is TGTGCCAGCAGCCCAAGTCTAGGAAACACCATATATTTT.

This clonotype showed up just a few times. This rearrangement joins TRBV7-8 to TRBJ1-5; D ambiguous. Trimming cost V 5 bases and J 0 bases, with 23 bases left between them. Per the germline V gene, CDR1 is SGHVS and CDR2 is FQNEAQ. This CDR3 contains 19 residues. The DNA of the CDR3 is TGTGCCAGCAGCAAAGAGGGAACCAATCGCCCATATAGCAATCAGCCCCAGCATTTT. Amino acid sequence: CASSKEGTNRPYSNQPQHF.